This T cell receptor beta chain was recovered during a study of cytomegalovirus exposure and HLA in healthy donors. This clone was seen only a few times. The primer mix had 60 Vbeta and 13 Jbeta primers. Produced via immunoSEQ multiplex PCR; TCRdb's table is partial and in-frame only. This repertoire shows about 140,000 clones, 60% to 80% found once; its top ten account for 3% to 3.5%. V lost 0 bases, J lost 1 base, and 9 bases lay in between. Per germline, CDR1 LGHNA and CDR2 YNFKEQ. The CDR3 length is 15 residues. The material sequenced was PBMCs. This sequence was found in a man aged 35 to 55 in good health and CMV-seronegative. V gene TRBV4-2 combines with J gene TRBJ1-1; the D is unclear. The CDR3 coding sequence is TGTGCCAGCAGCCAAGATTCCCAGAAGAACACTGAAGCTTTCTTT. Protein product: CASSQDSQKNTEAFF.